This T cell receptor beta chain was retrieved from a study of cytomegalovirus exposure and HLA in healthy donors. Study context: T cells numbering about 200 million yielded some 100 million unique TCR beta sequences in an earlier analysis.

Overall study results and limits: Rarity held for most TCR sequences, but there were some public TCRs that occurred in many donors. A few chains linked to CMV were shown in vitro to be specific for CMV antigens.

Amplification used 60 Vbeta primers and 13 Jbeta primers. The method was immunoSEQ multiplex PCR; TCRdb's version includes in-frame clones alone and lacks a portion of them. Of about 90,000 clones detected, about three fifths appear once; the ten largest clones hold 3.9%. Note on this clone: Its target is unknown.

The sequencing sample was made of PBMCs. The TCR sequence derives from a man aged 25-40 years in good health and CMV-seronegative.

The DNA for the CDR3 is TGCGCCAGCAGCTTGGATGCGGGGACGCTAGGTGAAGCTTTCTTT. It is translated as CASSLDAGTLGEAFF. This chain links TRBV5-1 with TRBJ1-1, with D perhaps TRBD1 (5 bases). Trimming pared 0 bases from V and 7 bases from J, leaving 16 bases between. The CDR3 is 15 residues long. Germline V gives CDR1 SGHRS, CDR2 YFSETQ.